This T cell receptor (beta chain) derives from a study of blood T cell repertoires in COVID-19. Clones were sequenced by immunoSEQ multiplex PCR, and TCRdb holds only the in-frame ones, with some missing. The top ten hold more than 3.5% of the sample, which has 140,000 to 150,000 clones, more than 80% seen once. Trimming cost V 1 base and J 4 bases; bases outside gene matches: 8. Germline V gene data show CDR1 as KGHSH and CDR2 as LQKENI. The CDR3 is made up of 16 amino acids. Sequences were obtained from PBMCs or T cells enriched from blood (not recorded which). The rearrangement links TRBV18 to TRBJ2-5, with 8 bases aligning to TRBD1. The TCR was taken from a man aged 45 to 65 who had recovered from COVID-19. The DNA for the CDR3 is TGTGCCAGCTCACCACAACGACAGGGGATAGGAGAGACCCAGTACTTC. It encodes CASSPQRQGIGETQYF.